This passage covers 30 T cell receptor beta chains from one sample sequenced in a study of blood T cell repertoires in COVID-19. Sequencing used immunoSEQ multiplex PCR; TCRdb keeps in-frame clones, though not all of them. The sample lists about 95,000 clones; around 86% were seen once. Sequenced sample: peripheral blood. These receptors all stem from a man between 60 and 70 years old with COVID-19, enrolled during active disease.

This chain links TRBV10-3 with TRBJ2-2, with D perhaps matching TRBD1 (5 bases). Germline CDR1 and CDR2: ENHRY and SYGVKD. Trimming removed 7 bases from V and 7 bases from J, with 19 bases in between. CDR3 length equals 15 residues. CDR3 in DNA: TGTGCCATCAACCGCAGGGCGACGGACGACGGGGAGCTGTTTTTT. Translation: CAINRRATDDGELFF.

This chain joins TRBV19 and TRBJ1-1; D uncertain. The CDR3 is 14 residues long. The V end lost 5 bases, the J end lost 0 bases, and 10 bases lay between the germline ends. The germline gives CDR1 LNHDA, CDR2 SQIVND (reference sequence). The CDR3, as DNA: TGTGCCAGTAGTTCTTTGACACTGAACACTGAAGCTTTCTTT. Residues: CASSSLTLNTEAFF.

This clone came up a few times. The V call is TRBV7-2, the J call TRBJ1-6; D unclear. The CDR3 has 15 residues. From germline, CDR1 is SGHTA and CDR2 FQGNSA. V was clipped by 4 bases and J by 3 bases, with 10 bases between them. CDR3 DNA sequence: TGTGCCAGCAGCTCCGACGGGATCTATAATTCACCCCTCCACTTT. This codes for CASSSDGIYNSPLHF.

V is TRBV27 and J is TRBJ1-1, with TRBD1 identical over 10 bases. The V gene end was trimmed by 4 bases and the J gene end by 4 bases; junction bases not matched to a gene: 0. The CDR3 consists of 13 residues. Per the germline V gene, CDR1 is MNHEY and CDR2 is SMNVEV (reference sequence). The CDR3 here is CASSWDRGTEAFF. The DNA for the CDR3 is TGTGCCAGCAGTTGGGACAGGGGCACTGAAGCTTTCTTT.

The chain couples TRBV4-3 to TRBJ2-7, with 8 bases aligning to TRBD1. The CDR3 contains 16 residues. J lost 3 bases, V lost 0 bases, and 7 bases had no gene match. Germline-derived CDR1 and CDR2 are LGHNA and YSLEER. The DNA of the CDR3 is TGCGCCAGCAGCCAAGATACGGGACAGGCATACTACGAGCAGTACTTC. This encodes CASSQDTGQAYYEQYF.

This clone was picked up a small number of times. The chain is built from TRBV19 and TRBJ2-1; 9 positions match TRBD2. Germline V CDR1 and CDR2: LNHDA, SQIVND (reference sequence). V shed 3 bases, J shed 8 bases, and the junction held 11 bases outside the gene matches. The CDR3 runs to 16 residues. This CDR3 is CASSILGSGSGYEQFF. The CDR3 DNA reads TGTGCCAGTAGTATTTTGGGTAGCGGGAGCGGGTATGAGCAGTTCTTC. Supplemented by reference TRBV19 and TRBJ2-1, the full variable domain reads DGGITQSPKYLFRKEGQNVTLSCEQNLNHDAMYWYRQDPGQGLRLIYYSQIVNDFQKGDIAEGYSVSREKKESFPLTVTSAQKNPTAFYLCASSILGSGSGYEQFFGPGTRLTVL.

The chain couples TRBV24-1 to TRBJ2-3; maybe TRBD2 (5 bases). This CDR3 comprises 14 residues. Germline values: CDR1 KGHDR, CDR2 SFDVKD. V shed 9 bases and J shed 1 base, with 13 bases lying between them. CDR3 sequence: CATGSSSRTDTQYF. The CDR3 DNA reads TGTGCCACCGGATCTAGCTCCCGCACAGATACGCAGTATTTT.

This chain uses TRBV7-9 with TRBJ1-3; no clear D gene. CDR1 and CDR2 (germline): SEHNR, FQNEAQ (reference sequence). There are 14 residues in the CDR3. Trimming stripped 3 bases from V and 3 bases from J, with 9 bases between. CDR3 sequence reads: CASSFVLGGNTIYF. CDR3 bases: TGTGCCAGCAGCTTTGTCCTCGGTGGAAACACCATATATTTT.

The V gene is TRBV5-1, the J gene TRBJ2-1; tentative D call: TRBD2 (6 bases). The CDR3 extends over 16 amino acids. Germline V gene lookup returns CDR1 SGHRS and CDR2 YFSETQ. V was cut by 0 bases and J by 0 bases, with 10 bases left in between. For the CDR3, the DNA is TGCGCCAGCAGCTTGGACGTGGGGGGCTCCTACAATGAGCAGTTCTTC. As protein: CASSLDVGGSYNEQFF.

The chain links TRBV11-3 to TRBJ2-7; the D gene is possibly TRBD1 (5 bases). The V gene's germline CDR1 is SGHNT and CDR2 YENEEA. The CDR3 covers 15 residues. V was clipped by 3 bases and J by 0 bases, with 12 bases between them. This CDR3 reads CASSLDTALSYEQYF. The CDR3 DNA reads TGTGCCAGCAGCTTGGACACCGCTCTCTCCTACGAGCAGTACTTC.

V gene TRBV5-1 combines with J gene TRBJ2-7; TRBD2 agrees at 11 bases. The J segment lost 1 base and the V segment lost 2 bases, leaving 2 bases of the junction unmatched. CDR1 SGHRS and CDR2 YFSETQ come from the germline V gene. This CDR3 is built from 15 residues. The DNA for the CDR3 is TGCGCCAGCAGCTTACTAGCGGGAGAATCCTACGAGCAGTACTTC. This translates into CASSLLAGESYEQYF.

The chain couples TRBV6-2 or TRBV6-3 to TRBJ2-7, with D tentatively TRBD1 (5 bases). Germline loops: CDR1 MNHEY, CDR2 SVGEGT. V was trimmed by 6 bases and J by 2 bases, leaving 11 bases between them. The CDR3 sequence is 13 residues long. The CDR3 DNA follows: TGTGCCAGCAGCCACGGACACCCCTACGAGCAGTACTTC. Translation: CASSHGHPYEQYF.

This chain uses TRBV2 with TRBJ2-1; a possible D gene is TRBD1 (6 bases). CDR1 and CDR2 from the germline V gene are SNHLY and FYNNEI. This CDR3 spans 13 amino acids. Trimming removed 7 bases from V and 10 bases from J, with 17 bases in between. CDR3 region: CASTQDSQQEQFF. CDR3 in DNA: TGTGCCAGCACTCAGGACAGCCAACAGGAGCAGTTCTTC.

This rearrangement joins TRBV27 to TRBJ1-2; 9 positions match TRBD1. V dropped 3 bases and J dropped 7; count of bases not matched to a gene: 3. The CDR3 runs 13 residues. CDR1 and CDR2 (germline): MNHEY, SMNVEV (reference sequence). The CDR3 reads CASSFDRGVGYTF. The CDR3 bases are TGTGCCAGCAGTTTTGACAGGGGGGTTGGCTACACCTTC.

This chain connects TRBV9 to TRBJ2-1, with 7 bases fitting TRBD1. V gave up 0 bases and J gave up 2 bases; unmatched junction bases: 2. Germline V gene sequence: CDR1 SGDLS, CDR2 YYNGEE. The CDR3 has 15 amino acids. This chain's CDR3 is CASSVAGTAYNEQFF. The CDR3 bases are TGTGCCAGCAGCGTAGCTGGGACAGCCTACAATGAGCAGTTCTTC.

The rearrangement links TRBV6-5 to TRBJ1-3, with D possibly TRBD1 on 6 matching bases. CDR3 size: 14 residues. Germline V lookup: CDR1 MNHEY, CDR2 SVGAGI. V was cut by 2 bases and J by 4 bases, with 9 bases left in between. The CDR3 coding sequence is TGTGCCAGCAGTTACCAGGGGTCCGGAAACACCATATATTTT. Protein product: CASSYQGSGNTIYF.

J is TRBJ2-5 and V is TRBV7-9, with D perhaps TRBD2 (6 bases). Germline-derived CDR1 and CDR2 are SEHNR and FQNEAQ (reference sequence). The CDR3 runs 15 residues. V was trimmed by 1 base and J by 5 bases, leaving 14 bases between them. CDR3 in amino acids: CASSLVSTAGETQYF. The CDR3 nucleotides read TGTGCCAGCAGCTTAGTTTCGACAGCGGGCGAGACCCAGTACTTC.

The rearrangement uses TRBV2 and TRBJ2-7; 9 positions agree with TRBD1. This CDR3 contains 13 residues. Per the germline V gene, CDR1 is SNHLY and CDR2 is FYNNEI. V lost 11 bases, J lost 5 bases, and 10 bases stayed unmatched. The CDR3 coding sequence is TGTGCCGGCCGGACAGGGGCTAGGAACGAGCAGTACTTC. Translation gives CAGRTGARNEQYF.

The gene calls are TRBV11-2 and TRBJ2-7; D unclear. Germline CDR1 SGHAT, CDR2 FQNNGV. This CDR3 has 13 amino acids. V was pared by 3 bases and J by 2 bases, with 8 bases between. CDR3 coding DNA: TGTGCCAGCAGCTTCGGCGGAACCTACGAGCAGTACTTC. Translation: CASSFGGTYEQYF.

The gene calls are TRBV30 and TRBJ2-2, with a weak D call TRBD1 (5 bases). CDR1 and CDR2 (germline): GTSNPN, SVGIG (reference sequence). The length of the CDR3 is 14 residues. Trimming took 0 bases from V and 3 from J, leaving 8 bases between them. As DNA, the CDR3 is TGTGCCTGGAGTGTACAGGTCTACACCGGGGAGCTGTTTTTT. This encodes CAWSVQVYTGELFF.

V and J are TRBV2 and TRBJ2-5; D may be TRBD1 (6 bases). This CDR3 has 13 amino acids. Germline loops: CDR1 SNHLY, CDR2 FYNNEI. V shed 7 bases and J shed 5 bases, with 14 bases lying between them. The chain's CDR3 is CASNFRGTETQYF. CDR3 DNA: TGTGCCAGCAACTTCAGGGGAACGGAGACCCAGTACTTC.

The chain uses TRBV5-4 and TRBJ1-1; 9 bases align to TRBD1. Germline CDR1 and CDR2: SGHNT and YYREEE (reference sequence). Trimming at V came to 3 bases and at J to 4 bases, leaving 7 bases not matched to a gene. The CDR3 covers 15 residues. As DNA, the CDR3 is TGTGCCAGCAGCTCTCGGACAGGGGAGAGCACTGAAGCTTTCTTT. It encodes CASSSRTGESTEAFF.

This chain links TRBV5-1 with TRBJ2-1, with 7 positions matching TRBD2. The CDR3 consists of 13 residues. V lost 4 bases and J lost 5; bases outside the gene matches: 3. Germline loops: CDR1 SGHRS, CDR2 YFSETQ. The CDR3 DNA is TGCGCCAGCAGCCAGGGAGGGGACAATGAGCAGTTCTTC. This gives the protein CASSQGGDNEQFF. Together with reference TRBV5-1 and TRBJ2-1, the CDR3 gives the full variable domain: KAGVTQTPRYLIKTRGQQVTLSCSPISGHRSVSWYQQTPGQGLQFLFEYFSETQRNKGNFPGRFSGRQFSNSRSEMNVSTLELGDSALYLCASSQGGDNEQFFGPGTRLTVL.

The chain carries TRBV28 and TRBJ1-2; a possible D gene is TRBD1 (6 bases). The CDR3 totals 15 residues. V shed 3 bases and J shed 8 bases, with 19 bases lying between them. Per the germline V gene, CDR1 is MDHEN and CDR2 is SYDVKM. CDR3 sequence: CASSLTTQGEGGYTF. DNA for the CDR3: TGTGCCAGCAGTTTGACAACACAGGGCGAAGGAGGCTACACCTTC.

The V call is TRBV10-3, the J call TRBJ2-5, with 8 positions matching TRBD1. V dropped 5 bases and J dropped 4; count of bases not matched to a gene: 6. CDR1 ENHRY and CDR2 SYGVKD come from the germline V gene. This CDR3 has 14 residues. The CDR3 region has the DNA TGTGCCATCAGTCCCAGGGGGCTGAGAGAGACCCAGTACTTC. Its protein product is CAISPRGLRETQYF.

The chain carries TRBV27 and TRBJ2-7; TRBD2 agrees at 9 bases. Germline V CDR1 and CDR2: MNHEY, SMNVEV (reference sequence). The CDR3 has 17 residues. With V trimmed by 0 bases and J by 2 bases, 8 bases remained unmatched. The CDR3 spells CASSLSWASGTPYEQYF. CDR3 DNA sequence: TGTGCCAGCAGTTTATCTTGGGCTAGCGGGACCCCCTACGAGCAGTACTTC.

The chain couples TRBV7-8 to TRBJ1-2, with TRBD1 identical over 9 bases. Trimming at V came to 5 bases and at J to 10 bases, leaving 8 bases not matched to a gene. Germline lookup yields CDR1 SGHVS and CDR2 FQNEAQ. The CDR3 contains 13 residues. The CDR3 loop reads CASSPRTGEDYTF. For the CDR3, the DNA is TGTGCCAGCAGCCCACGGACAGGGGAAGACTACACCTTC.

The chain links TRBV10-1 to TRBJ2-3; 8 bases line up with TRBD2. The CDR3 runs 16 residues. Germline assignment: CDR1 WNHNN and CDR2 SYGVQD (reference sequence). With 2 bases clipped from V and 1 base from J, the junction kept 5 bases outside the gene matches. The CDR3 coding sequence is TGCGCCAGCAGTGAGCGGGAGGGCCGGGGCACAGATACGCAGTATTTT. It yields the protein CASSEREGRGTDTQYF.

V and J are TRBV5-3 and TRBJ2-3, with 9 bases aligning to TRBD2. TRBV5-3 falls under the ORF class, with uncertain function. With V trimmed by 0 bases and J by 7 bases, 9 bases remained unmatched. The CDR3 length is 16 residues. CDR3 sequence reads: CARSLVGSGSSYTQYF. The CDR3 DNA reads as TGTGCCAGAAGCTTGGTTGGTAGCGGGAGTAGCTATACGCAGTATTTT.

This chain connects TRBV7-3 to TRBJ2-1, with D perhaps matching TRBD2 (5 bases). Germline V lookup: CDR1 SGHTA, CDR2 FQGTGA. The CDR3 covers 16 residues. Trimming stripped 3 bases from V and 0 bases from J, with 12 bases between. CDR3 DNA: TGTGCCAGCAGCTTGGCCCGGGGTGGCTCCTACAATGAGCAGTTCTTC. Residues: CASSLARGGSYNEQFF.